A single sample gave rise to the 15 T cell receptor beta chains below, sequenced in a study of blood T cell repertoires in COVID-19. Method: immunoSEQ multiplex PCR; TCRdb's copy keeps in-frame clones and lacks some. Among roughly 200,000 clones listed, 75% to 90% were seen once. Sequencing was carried out using peripheral blood. The receptor set was obtained from a man aged 35 to 55 with acute or convalescent COVID-19.

V and J are TRBV10-3 and TRBJ2-5; TRBD2 agrees at 11 bases. Looked up from germline, CDR1 is ENHRY and CDR2 is SYGVKD. V lost 4 bases to trimming and J lost 3 bases; unmatched junction nucleotides: 13. The CDR3 loop spans 18 amino acids. CDR3 in DNA: TGTGCCATCAGTGGCTCTTCCACTAGCGGGAGTTGGGAAGAGACCCAGTACTTC. This codes for CAISGSSTSGSWEETQYF.

CDR3 loop: CASTNRVMGTEAFF. The CDR3 nucleotides read TGCGCCAGCACCAACAGGGTTATGGGCACTGAAGCTTTCTTT. V gene TRBV5-1 combines with J gene TRBJ1-1; perhaps TRBD1 as D (6 bases). From germline, CDR1 is SGHRS and CDR2 YFSETQ. The germline V and J ends were trimmed by 6 bases and 4 bases, with 16 bases remaining between them. The CDR3 is made up of 14 amino acids.

This rearrangement joins TRBV4-1 to TRBJ1-5; a weak D match, TRBD1 (6 bases). V was clipped by 5 bases and J by 3 bases, with 11 bases between them. Germline CDR1 is MGHRA and CDR2 is YSYEKL. This CDR3 is built from 14 residues. For the CDR3, the DNA is TGCGCCAGCAGCTCGACAGGAAACAATCAGCCCCAGCATTTT. This encodes CASSSTGNNQPQHF.

The chain has TRBV7-6 and TRBJ2-3; 11 positions agree with TRBD2. This CDR3 has 16 amino acids. V shed 4 bases, J shed 3 bases, and the junction held 6 bases outside the gene matches. The germline CDR1 and CDR2 sequences are SGHVS and FNYEAQ. The CDR3 bases are TGTGCCAGCAGCTCCTTAGCGGGAGGGAATACAGATACGCAGTATTTT. It yields the protein CASSSLAGGNTDTQYF. The whole variable domain, remainder taken from reference TRBV7-6 and TRBJ2-3, is GAGVSQSPRYKVTKRGQDVALRCDPISGHVSLYWYRQALGQGPEFLTYFNYEAQQDKSGLPNDRFSAERPEGSISTLTIQRTEQRDSAMYRCASSSLAGGNTDTQYFGPGTRLTVL.

This clone was observed a single time. The chain is built from TRBV5-4 and TRBJ2-1; 8 bases align to TRBD2. CDR3 size: 14 residues. Trimming took 8 bases from V and 4 from J; bases not matched to a gene: 8. The germline gives CDR1 SGHNT, CDR2 YYREEE (reference sequence). The CDR3 DNA is TGTGCCAGTCAAGCGGGAGTGGCGTACAATGAGCAGTTCTTC. It specifies CASQAGVAYNEQFF.

The rearrangement joins TRBV19 to TRBJ1-4, with 7 bases that match TRBD1. Germline lookup yields CDR1 LNHDA and CDR2 SQIVND (reference sequence). The CDR3 has 14 amino acids. V shed 7 bases and J 7 bases; nucleotides not matched to a gene: 9. CDR3 sequence (DNA): TGTGCCAGTACCACCCCGGGACAGAGTGAAAAACTGTTTTTT. This translates into CASTTPGQSEKLFF.

This clone was counted between two and nine times. This rearrangement joins TRBV18 to TRBJ2-3, with D possibly TRBD1 on 6 matching bases. The V gene's germline CDR1 is KGHSH and CDR2 LQKENI. V was shortened by 3 bases and J by 9 bases, with 16 bases between the two germline ends. The CDR3 contains 14 residues. CDR3 region: CASSPETGQGTQYF. The CDR3 DNA reads as TGTGCCAGCTCACCTGAAACAGGGCAGGGGACGCAGTATTTT.

The chain is built from TRBV3-1 (or the pseudogene TRBV3-2) and TRBJ1-2, with no clear D. The CDR3 consists of 12 residues. V was clipped by 0 bases and J by 14 bases, with 13 bases between them. Per the germline V gene, CDR1 is LGHDT and CDR2 is YNNKEL (reference sequence). The chain's CDR3 is CASSQDSRHLTF. The DNA for the CDR3 is TGTGCCAGCAGCCAAGATTCGCGACACTTGACCTTC.

The chain employs TRBV7-9 and TRBJ2-7, with a weak D call TRBD1 (5 bases). This CDR3 contains 15 residues. Germline assignment: CDR1 SEHNR and CDR2 FQNEAQ (reference sequence). V lost 0 bases and J 3 bases, leaving 12 bases between the germline ends. CDR3 sequence: CASSLADIRYYEQYF. CDR3 nucleotide sequence: TGTGCCAGCAGCTTAGCGGACATTAGGTACTACGAGCAGTACTTC.

This CDR3 is CSASWLSGTQYF. CDR3 in DNA: TGCAGTGCGAGTTGGCTTTCTGGTACCCAGTACTTC. The J gene is TRBJ2-5, the V gene TRBV20-1; D unresolved. This CDR3 has 12 amino acids. Trimming shortened V by 6 bases and J by 8 bases, and 16 bases separated the two germline ends. Germline lookup yields CDR1 DFQATT and CDR2 SNEGSKA (reference sequence).

This chain uses TRBV7-2 with TRBJ2-7; TRBD2 matches 12 bases. The trim removed 7 bases at V and 5 bases at J, leaving 6 bases unmatched. The CDR3 consists of 14 residues. Germline CDR1 is SGHTA and CDR2 is FQGNSA. This chain's CDR3 is CASTGLAGKDEQYF. The CDR3 DNA reads as TGTGCCAGCACCGGACTAGCGGGAAAGGACGAGCAGTACTTC.

The V gene is TRBV6-5, the J gene TRBJ2-6, with D possibly being TRBD2 (6 bases). Trimming pared 10 bases from V and 1 base from J, leaving 11 bases between. Germline V lookup: CDR1 MNHEY, CDR2 SVGAGI. The CDR3 runs to 14 residues. DNA for the CDR3: TGTGCCACCCGGAGGGTATCTGGGGCCAACGTCCTGACTTTC. Its protein product is CATRRVSGANVLTF.

The rearrangement links TRBV30 to TRBJ2-2; a weak D match, TRBD1 (6 bases). CDR3 length: 12 residues. In germline, CDR1 is GTSNPN, CDR2 SVGIG (reference sequence). V lost 5 bases and J 2 bases, leaving 6 bases between the germline ends. This chain's CDR3 is CAWGTNTGELFF. CDR3 in DNA: TGTGCCTGGGGGACAAACACCGGGGAGCTGTTTTTT.

The rearrangement joins TRBV5-1 to TRBJ2-3; the match to TRBD2 covers 12 bases. The CDR3 totals 16 residues. CDR1 is SGHRS and CDR2 is YFSETQ in the germline V gene. The J segment lost 1 base and the V segment lost 4 bases, leaving 4 bases of the junction unmatched. The CDR3 coding sequence is TGCGCCAGCAGCCCTAGCGGGAGGGCCCGCACAGATACGCAGTATTTT. Its protein is CASSPSGRARTDTQYF.

The chain recombines TRBV4-3 with TRBJ1-2; TRBD1 matches at 7 bases. From germline, CDR1 is LGHNA and CDR2 YSLEER. CDR3 length equals 14 residues. The trim removed 2 bases at V and 5 bases at J, leaving 5 bases unmatched. CDR3 sequence: CASSQLTGLYGYTF. CDR3 DNA: TGCGCCAGCAGCCAACTGACAGGGTTATATGGCTACACCTTC.